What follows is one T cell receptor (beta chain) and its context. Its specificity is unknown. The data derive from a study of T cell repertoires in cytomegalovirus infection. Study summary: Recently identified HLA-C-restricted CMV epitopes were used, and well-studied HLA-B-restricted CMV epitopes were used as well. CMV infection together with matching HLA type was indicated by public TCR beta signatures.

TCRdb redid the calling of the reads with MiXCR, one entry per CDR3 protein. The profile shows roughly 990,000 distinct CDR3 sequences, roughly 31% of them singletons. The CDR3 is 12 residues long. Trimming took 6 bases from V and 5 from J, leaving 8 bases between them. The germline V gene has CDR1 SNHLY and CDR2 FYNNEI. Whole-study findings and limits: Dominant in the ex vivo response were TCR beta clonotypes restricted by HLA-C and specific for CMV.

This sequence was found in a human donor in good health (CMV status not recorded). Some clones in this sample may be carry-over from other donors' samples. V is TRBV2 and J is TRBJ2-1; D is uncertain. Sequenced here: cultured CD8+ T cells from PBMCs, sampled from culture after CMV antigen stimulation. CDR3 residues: CASSHGHNEQFF. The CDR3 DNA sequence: TGTGCCAGCAGCCACGGACACAATGAGCAGTTCTTC.